These T cell receptor beta chains were read from a single sample in a study of blood T cell repertoires in COVID-19. Profiled with immunoSEQ multiplex PCR; TCRdb holds only in-frame clones, not every one. This sample has approximately 350,000 clones, with about 86% found just once. The sequenced sample was peripheral blood. The source is a young man with active or convalescent COVID-19. The CDR3 runs from the conserved cysteine through the conserved F or W. D genes are given only for firm matches. Clone sizes are given selectively: once, few, many, or a class where the clone is expanded.

d_gene	v_gene	abundance	j_gene	CDR3aa	CDR3nt
TRBD1	TRBV7-2	-	TRBJ2-7	CASSLASRDSATTRQYF	TGTGCCAGCAGCTTAGCCAGCCGGGACAGCGCTACTACGAGGCAGTACTTC
TRBD1	TRBV6-4	few	TRBJ1-5	CASRHPGQETNQPQHF	TGTGCCAGCAGGCATCCGGGACAGGAAACCAATCAGCCCCAGCATTTT
-	TRBV5-1	-	TRBJ2-2	CASRLGAVGELFF	TGCGCCAGCAGGCTAGGGGCGGTCGGGGAGCTGTTTTTT
-	TRBV6-2/TRBV6-3	-	TRBJ1-2	CASSPGANYGYTF	TGTGCCAGCAGTCCGGGGGCTAACTATGGCTACACCTTC
-	TRBV27	-	TRBJ1-2	CASSLYPTGNYGYTF	TGTGCCAGCAGTTTATACCCTACAGGGAACTATGGCTACACCTTC
TRBD2	TRBV25-1	-	TRBJ2-2	CASSDLGLAGNTGELFF	TGTGCCAGCAGTGACCTCGGACTAGCGGGGAACACCGGGGAGCTGTTTTTT
TRBD1	TRBV12-3/TRBV12-4	-	TRBJ2-7	CASSGRGRYEQYF	TGTGCCAGCAGCGGCAGGGGGCGCTACGAGCAGTACTTC
TRBD1	TRBV30	-	TRBJ1-5	CAWSRDRGPLSNQPQHF	TGTGCCTGGAGTAGGGATAGGGGGCCCCTTAGCAATCAGCCCCAGCATTTT
-	TRBV6-1	-	TRBJ1-2	CASSPGVSNYGYTF	TGTGCCAGCAGCCCAGGGGTTTCTAACTATGGCTACACCTTC
-	TRBV29-1	-	TRBJ2-3	CSVEVGGADTQYF	TGCAGCGTTGAAGTGGGGGGAGCAGATACGCAGTATTTT
TRBD2	TRBV5-1	-	TRBJ2-2	CASSLDGGGASGELFF	TGCGCCAGCAGCTTGGATGGCGGGGGGGCCTCCGGGGAGCTGTTTTTT
-	TRBV28	-	TRBJ2-4	CASRQGRDIQYF	TGTGCCAGCAGACAGGGAAGGGACATTCAGTACTTC
-	TRBV10-3	-	TRBJ1-3	CAISLGAGNTIYF	TGTGCCATCAGTCTCGGGGCTGGAAACACCATATATTTT
TRBD1	TRBV11-3	-	TRBJ1-2	CASSWGTGGGGYTF	TGTGCCAGCAGCTGGGGGACAGGGGGCGGTGGCTACACCTTC
TRBD1	TRBV5-4	-	TRBJ1-6	CASSSATGVGSPLHF	TGTGCCAGCAGCTCCGCGACAGGGGTGGGTTCACCCCTCCACTTT
TRBD2	TRBV3-1/TRBV3-2	once	TRBJ2-4	CASSPRTSGGNIQYF	TGTGCCAGCAGCCCGAGGACTAGCGGGGGAAACATTCAGTACTTC
-	TRBV14	-	TRBJ1-1	CASSRRRVTEAFF	TGTGCCAGCAGCCGAAGACGGGTTACTGAAGCTTTCTTT
-	TRBV19	-	TRBJ2-6	CASSIVGAGGANVLTF	TGTGCCAGTAGTATAGTCGGAGCGGGTGGGGCCAACGTCCTGACTTTC
-	TRBV28	-	TRBJ1-1	CASRGHGNTEAFF	TGTGCCAGCAGGGGCCATGGGAACACTGAAGCTTTCTTT
TRBD2	TRBV5-1	-	TRBJ2-1	CASSPRIAGVRNEQFF	TGCGCCAGCAGCCCCCGGATAGCGGGAGTGCGCAATGAGCAGTTCTTC
-	TRBV5-1	-	TRBJ2-3	CASSLGASEVDTQYF	TGCGCCAGCAGCTTGGGGGCTAGCGAGGTAGATACGCAGTATTTT
-	TRBV24-1	-	TRBJ2-3	CATRSPREGADTQYF	TGTGCCACCAGATCGCCCAGGGAAGGGGCAGATACGCAGTATTTT
-	TRBV7-8	-	TRBJ2-2	CASFPRAGELFF	TGTGCCAGTTTCCCCAGGGCCGGGGAGCTGTTTTTT
-	TRBV6-5	-	TRBJ2-1	CASSYSPSASEQFF	TGTGCCAGCAGTTACTCCCCTAGCGCCTCAGAGCAGTTCTTC
-	TRBV6-6	-	TRBJ1-4	CASSYSPRANNEKLFF	TGTGCCAGCAGTTACTCCCCCAGGGCAAATAATGAAAAACTGTTTTTT
-	TRBV20-1	-	TRBJ2-7	CSASSLLGGLAYTHEQYF	TGCAGTGCTAGTTCCCTCCTCGGAGGGCTAGCGTACACCCACGAGCAGTACTTC
TRBD1	TRBV5-1	-	TRBJ1-2	CASSLDAGGRRYGYTF	TGCGCCAGCAGCTTGGATGCAGGGGGTAGGAGGTATGGCTACACCTTC
TRBD1	TRBV9	-	TRBJ1-1	CASSGTGTEAFF	TGTGCCAGCAGCGGGACCGGGACAGAGGCTTTCTTT
-	TRBV7-2	-	TRBJ1-1	CASSLLRDGAFF	TGTGCCAGCAGCTTATTGCGGGACGGTGCTTTCTTT
TRBD2	TRBV6-6	-	TRBJ2-2	CASSHSGTRPGELFF	TGTGCCAGCAGTCATAGCGGGACTAGACCCGGGGAGCTGTTTTTT
-	TRBV29-1	-	TRBJ1-4	CSVDPSGRGNEKLFF	TGCAGCGTTGACCCTTCTGGCAGGGGTAATGAAAAACTGTTTTTT
-	TRBV5-1	-	TRBJ2-2	CASSLMGEAGELFF	TGCGCCAGCAGCTTGATGGGGGAGGCCGGGGAGCTGTTTTTT
-	TRBV4-1	-	TRBJ1-2	CASSQPSGDGYGYTF	TGCGCCAGCAGCCAACCTTCAGGGGATGGTTATGGCTACACCTTC
TRBD2	TRBV20-1	-	TRBJ2-7	CSASSERGPYEQYF	TGCAGTGCTAGTTCGGAGCGGGGACCCTACGAGCAGTACTTC
TRBD1	TRBV5-6	-	TRBJ1-2	CASSLGDRNYGYTF	TGTGCCAGCAGCTTGGGGGACAGAAACTATGGCTACACCTTC
-	TRBV30	-	TRBJ1-6	CAWTQRGTLNSPLHF	TGTGCCTGGACCCAACGGGGGACCCTGAATTCACCCCTCCACTTT
TRBD1	TRBV7-9	-	TRBJ1-1	CASSFSTGAETAFF	TGTGCCAGCAGCTTTTCTACAGGGGCCGAAACGGCTTTCTTT
-	TRBV4-1	-	TRBJ1-3	CASSQANTADRNTIYF	TGCGCCAGCAGCCAAGCGAACACCGCCGATCGAAACACCATATATTTT
-	TRBV28	-	TRBJ1-4	CASSLGSLYEKLFF	TGTGCCAGCAGTTTGGGCAGCCTATATGAAAAACTGTTTTTT
TRBD1	TRBV28	-	TRBJ1-6	CATLTDRDSLTSPLHF	TGTGCCACCCTGACAGACAGGGACTCCCTAACGTCACCCCTCCACTTT
-	TRBV12-3/TRBV12-4	few	TRBJ1-1	CASSSLGEAFF	TGTGCCAGCAGTTCTCTAGGAGAAGCTTTCTTT
TRBD1	TRBV19	-	TRBJ1-1	CASSTSRGLTNTEAFF	TGTGCCAGTAGTACATCCAGGGGGTTGACGAACACTGAAGCTTTCTTT
-	TRBV5-1	-	TRBJ2-7	CASRRRFGESYEQYF	TGCGCCAGCAGGCGTCGGTTCGGGGAATCCTACGAGCAGTACTTC
-	TRBV6-1	-	TRBJ1-1	CASSEVLSGVGTEAFF	TGTGCCAGCAGTGAAGTTTTATCAGGCGTTGGGACTGAAGCTTTCTTT
-	TRBV7-8	-	TRBJ1-6	CASSLAGHGSPLHF	TGTGCCAGCAGCTTAGCAGGACACGGCTCACCCCTCCACTTT
TRBD1	TRBV4-1	-	TRBJ1-2	CASSQDKDRVPLYGYTF	TGCGCCAGCAGCCAAGATAAGGACAGGGTTCCTTTATATGGCTACACCTTC
-	TRBV6-1	few	TRBJ1-2	CASSEDKNGYTF	TGTGCCAGCAGTGAAGACAAGAATGGCTACACCTTC